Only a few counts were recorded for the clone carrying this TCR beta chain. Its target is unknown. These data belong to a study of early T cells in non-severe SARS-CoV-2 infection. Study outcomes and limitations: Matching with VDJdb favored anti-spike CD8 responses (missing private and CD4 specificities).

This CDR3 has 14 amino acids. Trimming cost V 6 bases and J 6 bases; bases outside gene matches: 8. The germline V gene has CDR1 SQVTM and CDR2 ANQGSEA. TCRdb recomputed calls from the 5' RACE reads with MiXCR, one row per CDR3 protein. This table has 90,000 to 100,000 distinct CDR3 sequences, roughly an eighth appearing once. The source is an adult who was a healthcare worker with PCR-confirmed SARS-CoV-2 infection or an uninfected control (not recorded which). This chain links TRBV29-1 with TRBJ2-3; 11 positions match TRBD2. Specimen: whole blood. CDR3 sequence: CSVDSGGASDTQYF. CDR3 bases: TGCAGCGTCGATAGCGGGGGGGCCTCGGATACGCAGTATTTT.